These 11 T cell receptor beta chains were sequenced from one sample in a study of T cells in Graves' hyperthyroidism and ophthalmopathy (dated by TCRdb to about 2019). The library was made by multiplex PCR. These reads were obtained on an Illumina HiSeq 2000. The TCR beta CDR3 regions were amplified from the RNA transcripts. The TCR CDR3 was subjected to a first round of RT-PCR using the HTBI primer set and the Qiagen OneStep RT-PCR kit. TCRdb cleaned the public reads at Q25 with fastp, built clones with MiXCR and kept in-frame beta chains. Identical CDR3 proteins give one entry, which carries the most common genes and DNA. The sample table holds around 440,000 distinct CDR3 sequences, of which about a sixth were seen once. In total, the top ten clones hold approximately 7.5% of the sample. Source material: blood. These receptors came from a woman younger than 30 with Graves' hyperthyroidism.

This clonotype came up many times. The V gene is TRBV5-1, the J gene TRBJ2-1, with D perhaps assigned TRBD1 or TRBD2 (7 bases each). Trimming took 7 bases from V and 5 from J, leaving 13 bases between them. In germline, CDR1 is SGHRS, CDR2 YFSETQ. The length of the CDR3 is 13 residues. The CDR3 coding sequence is TGCGCCAGCCGGGCAGGGGGGGACAATGAGCAGTTCTTC. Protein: CASRAGGDNEQFF.

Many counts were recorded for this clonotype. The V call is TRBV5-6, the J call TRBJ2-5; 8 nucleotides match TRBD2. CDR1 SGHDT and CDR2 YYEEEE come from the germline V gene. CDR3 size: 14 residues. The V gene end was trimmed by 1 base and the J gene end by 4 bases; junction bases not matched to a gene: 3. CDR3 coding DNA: TGTGCCAGCAGCTTGAGGACTAGCCGAGAGACCCAGTACTTC. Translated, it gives CASSLRTSRETQYF.

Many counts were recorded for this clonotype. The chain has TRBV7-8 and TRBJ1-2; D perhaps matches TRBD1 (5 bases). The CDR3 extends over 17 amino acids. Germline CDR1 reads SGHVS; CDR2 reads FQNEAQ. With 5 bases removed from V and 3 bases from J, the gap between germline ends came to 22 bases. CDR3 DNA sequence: TGTGCCAGCAGCCAGAGCCCACACAGCGGGGCAGACTATGGCTACACCTTC. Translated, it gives CASSQSPHSGADYGYTF.

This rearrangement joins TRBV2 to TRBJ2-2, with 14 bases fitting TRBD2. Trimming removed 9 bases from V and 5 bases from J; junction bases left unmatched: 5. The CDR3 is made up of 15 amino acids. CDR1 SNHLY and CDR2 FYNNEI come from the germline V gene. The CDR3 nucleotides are TGTGCCAGGGGACTAGCGGGGGAGGGGACCGGGGAGCTGTTTTTT. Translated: CARGLAGEGTGELFF.

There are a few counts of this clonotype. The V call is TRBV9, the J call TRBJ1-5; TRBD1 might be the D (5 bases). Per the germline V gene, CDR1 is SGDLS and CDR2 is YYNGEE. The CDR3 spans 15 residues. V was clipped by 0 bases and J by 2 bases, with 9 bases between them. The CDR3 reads CASSVEGNGNQPQHF. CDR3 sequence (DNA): TGTGCCAGCAGCGTAGAGGGGAACGGCAATCAGCCCCAGCATTTT.

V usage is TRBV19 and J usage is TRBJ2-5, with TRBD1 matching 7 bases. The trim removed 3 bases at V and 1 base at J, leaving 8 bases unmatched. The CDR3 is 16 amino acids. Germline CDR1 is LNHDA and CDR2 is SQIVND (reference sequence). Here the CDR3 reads CASSMMGTEAQETQYF. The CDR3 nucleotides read TGTGCCAGTAGTATGATGGGGACAGAAGCCCAAGAGACCCAGTACTTC.

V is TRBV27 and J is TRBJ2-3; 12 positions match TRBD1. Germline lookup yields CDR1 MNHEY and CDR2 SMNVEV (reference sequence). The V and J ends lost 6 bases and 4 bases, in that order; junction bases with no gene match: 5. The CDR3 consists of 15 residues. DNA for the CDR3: TGTGCCAGCAGGGGGGGGACAGGGGGCCCAGATACGCAGTATTTT. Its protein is CASRGGTGGPDTQYF.

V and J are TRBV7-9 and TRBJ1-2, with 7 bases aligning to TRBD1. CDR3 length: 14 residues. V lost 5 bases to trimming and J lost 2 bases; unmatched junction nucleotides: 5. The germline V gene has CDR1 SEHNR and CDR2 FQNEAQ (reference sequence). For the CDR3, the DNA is TGTGCCAGCAGCGGACGGGGACAGAACTATGGCTACACCTTC. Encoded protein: CASSGRGQNYGYTF. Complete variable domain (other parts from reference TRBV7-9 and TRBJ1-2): DTGVSQNPRHKITKRGQNVTFRCDPISEHNRLYWYRQTLGQGPEFLTYFQNEAQLEKSRLLSDRFSAERPKGSFSTLEIQRTEQGDSAMYLCASSGRGQNYGYTFGSGTRLTVV.

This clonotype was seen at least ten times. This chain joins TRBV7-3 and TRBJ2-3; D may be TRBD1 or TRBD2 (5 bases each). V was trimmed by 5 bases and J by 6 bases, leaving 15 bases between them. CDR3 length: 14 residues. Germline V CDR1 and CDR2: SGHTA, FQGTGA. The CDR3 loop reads CASSATGPADTQYF. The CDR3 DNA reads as TGTGCCAGCAGCGCCACGGGGCCTGCCGATACGCAGTATTTT. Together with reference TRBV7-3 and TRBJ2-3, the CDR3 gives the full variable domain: GAGVSQTPSNKVTEKGKYVELRCDPISGHTALYWYRQSLGQGPEFLIYFQGTGAADDSGLPNDRFFAVRPEGSVSTLKIQRTERGDSAVYLCASSATGPADTQYFGPGTRLTVL.

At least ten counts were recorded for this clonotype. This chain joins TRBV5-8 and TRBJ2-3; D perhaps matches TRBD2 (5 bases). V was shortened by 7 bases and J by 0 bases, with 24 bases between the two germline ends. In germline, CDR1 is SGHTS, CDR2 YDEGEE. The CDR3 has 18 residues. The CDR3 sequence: CASGQILRGSGSTDTQYF. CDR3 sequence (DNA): TGTGCCAGCGGCCAGATACTTCGAGGGAGCGGAAGCACAGATACGCAGTATTTT.

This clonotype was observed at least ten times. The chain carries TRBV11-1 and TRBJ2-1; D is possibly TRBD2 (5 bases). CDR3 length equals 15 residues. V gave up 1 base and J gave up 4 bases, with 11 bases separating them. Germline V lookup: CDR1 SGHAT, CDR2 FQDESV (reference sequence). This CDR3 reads CASSLGSASYNEQFF. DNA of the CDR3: TGTGCCAGCAGCTTAGGTAGCGCCTCATACAATGAGCAGTTCTTC.